This TCR beta chain was obtained from a study of shared clonotypes between healthy human individuals. Study-wide results and limits: The study's rarefaction showed incomplete sorted-subset sequencing despite large depth. Clonotype sharing among the donors was expected to vary with sequencing depth.

This CDR3 has 17 amino acids. V shed 2 bases and J shed 5 bases, with 21 bases lying between them. Germline lookup yields CDR1 MNHEY and CDR2 SMNVEV (reference sequence). In the case of this clone: Its antigen is not known.

Clones were sequenced by immunoSEQ multiplex PCR, and TCRdb holds only the in-frame ones, with some missing. The data hold 300,000 to 400,000 clones, with around 87% observed a single time. Donation came from healthy HIV-negative adults that had no recent acute infections or vaccinations. The sample consisted of memory CD8+ T cells sorted from blood. Subset given: CD45RO+ cells pooled with CCR7-negative TemRA cells. The sequence derives from a man younger than 35 in good health. V and J are TRBV27 and TRBJ2-5; D may be TRBD2 (7 bases). The CDR3 DNA sequence: TGTGCCAGCAGTTTACCCCCCGGTGGGGGGGGCCTGGAGACCCAGTACTTC. Encoded protein: CASSLPPGGGGLETQYF.